This T cell receptor beta chain was found in a study of cytomegalovirus exposure and HLA in healthy donors. General study points: The authors judged a highly shared variant cluster likely a sequencing artifact.

To note about this clone: What it binds is unknown. Germline and junction disagree at one end, which may indicate a read error.

The PCR contained 60 Vbeta and 13 Jbeta primers. Method: immunoSEQ multiplex PCR; TCRdb's copy keeps in-frame clones and lacks some. Of tens of thousands of clones detected, roughly 70% appear once; the ten largest clones hold around 5.4%. The sequence derives from a man aged 45-65 years in good health and CMV-seronegative. Source material: PBMCs.

The CDR3 DNA follows: TGTGCCAGCAGCCCGGCCAGGACGGGATCGGCACTTTTT. Translation: CASSPARTGSALF. This rearrangement joins TRBV11-2 to TRBJ1-4; D remains unclear. Germline V gives CDR1 SGHAT, CDR2 FQNNGV. The CDR3 is 13 residues long.